This is a list of T cell receptor beta chains from one sample in a study of shared clonotypes between healthy human individuals. The data were produced by immunoSEQ multiplex PCR, yet TCRdb's version contains in-frame clones alone and is incomplete. The data hold around 1,100,000 clones, with around three quarters observed a single time. The specimen sequenced was memory CD4+ T cells from PBMCs. The receptors come from a man between 18 and 35 years old in good health. Some clones in this sample may be carry-over from other donors' samples. The CDR3 runs from the conserved cysteine through the conserved F or W.

v_call | cdr3_aa
TRBV5-4 | CASSKGRENTEAFF
TRBV20-1 | CSTKGGREQFF
TRBV9 | CASSEAPRGGADTQYF
TRBV7-3 | CASSFSAGGPYNEQFF
TRBV6-6 | CASSPGAGNQPQHF
TRBV28 | CASSSIAGRRRYEQYF
TRBV7-2 | CASSGLAGTYEQYF
TRBV5-1 | CASSGGDSYNEQFF
TRBV11-2 | CASSSGTSLSTGELFF
TRBV6-1 | CASSPIFGANVLTF
TRBV2 | CASRRTTNTGELFF
TRBV4-1 | CASRGVGANVLTF
TRBV11-3 | CASSKEDRANEQFF
TRBV7-2 | CASSLDQLRSYVYNEQFF
TRBV29-1 | CSVAVQGLGTEAFF
TRBV7-2 | CASSAGPAYEQYF
TRBV7-2 | CASSLAGADTQYF
TRBV19 | CASSLGQGGYEQYF
TRBV4-1 | CASSQDYGTPEETQYF
TRBV5-5 | CASSLAQGARVYGYTF
TRBV6-4 | CASSDSGIGELFF
TRBV6-1 | CASRKLGHIEKLFF
TRBV10-1 | CASSLGQGVTDTQYF
TRBV6-1 | CASSERGLTDTQYF
TRBV4-3 | CASSQEAAQAYEQYF
TRBV5-1 | CASSSGLAGGRGETQYF
TRBV5-3 | CARSSAEPGTSQEDTQYF
TRBV6-6 | CASIAGVDETQYF
TRBV5-4 | CASSGGGGPPYNEQFF
TRBV4-2 | CASSQSADNYGYTF
TRBV28 | CASSTFNEQFF
TRBV7-8 | CASRTEPGANVLTF
TRBV28 | CASSLVRGSLGNQPQHF
TRBV4-1 | CASSQDIRQPEAFF
TRBV28 | CASSLPTGTYGYTF
TRBV5-1 | CASAFARATTMNTEAFF
TRBV28 | CASSPFRLAANYF